This TCR beta chain was recovered during a study of blood T cells in healthy people across ages. Only a few counts were recorded for this clonotype. Its cognate antigen is unknown. It was with a sample-barcoded 5' primer and a J-beta primer mix that a second PCR of about 6 to 12 cycles was run. Unique molecular identifiers of 12 random nucleotides labeled each cDNA. No fewer than 3 million CDR3-containing paired-end reads came from each sample. Each CDR3 protein is one row after TCRdb ran MiXCR on the 5' RACE reads. The sample carries roughly 1.7 million distinct CDR3 sequences, about 31% recorded once. The CDR3 is 16 amino acids. Germline V gene sequence: CDR1 SEHNR, CDR2 FQNEAQ (reference sequence). J was trimmed by 5 bases and V by 8 bases; bases with no gene match: 13. Study-wide findings and caveats: Donors of long life had a larger count of naive CD4+ cells and greater diversity than aged donors.

The source material was blood. This sequence was found in a woman aged 30 to 39 in good health. The gene calls are TRBV7-9 and TRBJ2-1; TRBD2 matches at 9 bases. CDR3 bases: TGTGCCAGCGGGGGTGGAGCGGGGGGCATAGACAATGAGCAGTTCTTC. Translation gives CASGGGAGGIDNEQFF. Complete variable domain (other parts from reference TRBV7-9 and TRBJ2-1): DTGVSQNPRHKITKRGQNVTFRCDPISEHNRLYWYRQTLGQGPEFLTYFQNEAQLEKSRLLSDRFSAERPKGSFSTLEIQRTEQGDSAMYLCASGGGAGGIDNEQFFGPGTRLTVL.